What follows is one T cell receptor beta chain and its context. Its specific antigen is unknown. The record has no base qualities; no much larger clone is one base away. Additional DNA sequences in this sample encode the identical CDR3. This sample is part of a study of blood T cell repertoires in COVID-19 (dated by TCRdb to the early 2020s). For the study in its entirety: The collaborator samples originated in the United States, Italy and Spain and spanned the acute and convalescent phases of COVID-19. Subjects who had been exposed to COVID-19, were actively infected with it, or had recovered from it provided the deeply sampled blood TCRbeta repertoires that made up the dataset. The repertoires were released in a freely available public database meant as a resource for research on the immune response to SARS-CoV-2. Where HLA class I and class II types were available, the types were taken from metadata supplied by the sample provider, not from assay-based typing. Nearly every sample came with metadata listing a de-identified subject ID, COVID-19 status, age in years and sex. The prospective study material was composed of cDNA or gDNA derived from T cells, B-cell-depleted T cells, or PBMCs. The samples were drawn from two sources: the first 160 participants of the ongoing ImmuneRACE study, and 1,200 or so subjects contributed by 6 global collaborators. Overall study outcomes, separate from this receptor: Clinical and demographic metadata were provided uncurated, with the amount varying by source and participant.

Enrolling through a virtual design, the prospective study's participants ranged in age from roughly 18 to 89 years and lived across some 22 United States geographic areas. To assign participants to cohorts, the prospective study relied on clinical history that participants themselves reported in a screening survey and a study questionnaire. For ImmuneRACE Cohort 3, a participant was defined as recovered based on two consecutive negative NP/OP PCR tests, clearance by a healthcare professional, or resolution of symptoms. Mobile phlebotomists in the prospective study collected whole blood, serum and a nasopharyngeal or oropharyngeal swab from every participant. Additional blood draws and questionnaires over an approximately 2-month period could optionally be provided by prospective study participants. Prospective study blood samples were shipped either frozen or at room temperature before DNA extraction.

TCRbeta CDR3 regions were amplified from genomic DNA using the immunoSEQ Assay, a bias-controlled multiplex PCR. The paper's data handling went like this. Within the assay, amplification of reference gene primers was used to estimate how many nucleated cells each sample contained. Sequence reads were collapsed and filtered to measure the absolute abundance of every unique TCRbeta CDR3 rearrangement. For each sample, productive Simpson clonality was calculated as the square root of Simpson's diversity index over productive rearrangements. TCRdb retrieved this table from immuneACCESS and kept in-frame rearrangements only. Not all clones are present; in checked studies, unresolved V genes account for under half, and no reason is known for the remainder. The DNA gave D and trimming, while V, J and clone size come from that table. Present in this sample are about 410,000 clones, around 90% of which were seen just once. The ten top clones hold about 0.6% of the sample.

Reading from cysteine to phenylalanine, the CDR3 counts 12 amino acids. Only CDR3 DNA remains: 36 bases, in frame from the first base. At the junction V is shortened by 3 bases and J by 7 bases, with 7 bases in between. The germline V gene encodes CDR1 MNHEY and CDR2 SMNVEV (reference sequence). This receptor was obtained from a man aged 18 to 30 who had recovered from COVID-19. Sequencing input: PBMCs or T cells enriched from blood (not recorded which). The chain couples TRBV27 to TRBJ1-5; a tentative D call is TRBD1 (5 bases match). The encoded CDR3 is CASSFSGQPQHF. The nucleotides are TGTGCCAGCAGTTTTTCAGGGCAGCCCCAGCATTTT.